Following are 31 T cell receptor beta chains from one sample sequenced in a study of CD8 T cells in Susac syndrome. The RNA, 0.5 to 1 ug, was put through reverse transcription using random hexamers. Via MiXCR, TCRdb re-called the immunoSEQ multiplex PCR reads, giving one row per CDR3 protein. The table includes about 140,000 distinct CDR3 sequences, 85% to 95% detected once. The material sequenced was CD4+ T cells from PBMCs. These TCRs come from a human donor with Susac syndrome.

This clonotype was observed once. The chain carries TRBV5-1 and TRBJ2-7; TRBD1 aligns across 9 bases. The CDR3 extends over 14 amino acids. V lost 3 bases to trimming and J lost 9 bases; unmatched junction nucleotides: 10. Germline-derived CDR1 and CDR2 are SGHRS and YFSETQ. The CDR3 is CASSSDPGQGRQYF. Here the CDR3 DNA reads TGCGCCAGCAGCTCGGATCCGGGACAGGGTCGGCAGTACTTC.

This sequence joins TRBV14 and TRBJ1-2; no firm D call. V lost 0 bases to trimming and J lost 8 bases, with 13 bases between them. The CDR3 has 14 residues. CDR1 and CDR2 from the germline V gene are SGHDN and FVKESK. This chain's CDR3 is CASSQDLWGGGYTF. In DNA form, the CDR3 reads TGTGCCAGCAGCCAAGATCTATGGGGTGGCGGCTACACCTTC.

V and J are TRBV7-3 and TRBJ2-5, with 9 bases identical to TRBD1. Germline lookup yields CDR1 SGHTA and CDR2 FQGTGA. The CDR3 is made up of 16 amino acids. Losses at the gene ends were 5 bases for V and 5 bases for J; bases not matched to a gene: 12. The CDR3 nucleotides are TGTGCCAGCAGCCCCACTACAGGGGGCTCAACGGAGACCCAGTACTTC. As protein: CASSPTTGGSTETQYF.

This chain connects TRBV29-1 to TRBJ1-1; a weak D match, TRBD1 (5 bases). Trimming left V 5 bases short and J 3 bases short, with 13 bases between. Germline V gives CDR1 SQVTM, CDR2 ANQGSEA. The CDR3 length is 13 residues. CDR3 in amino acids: CSVHGDWDTEAFF. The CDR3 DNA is TGCAGCGTTCACGGGGACTGGGACACTGAAGCTTTCTTT.

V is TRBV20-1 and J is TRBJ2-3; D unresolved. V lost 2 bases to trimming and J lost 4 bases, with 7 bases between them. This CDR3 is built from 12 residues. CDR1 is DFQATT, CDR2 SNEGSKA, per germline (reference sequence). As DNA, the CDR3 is TGCAGTGCTAGATCCGTTCCAGATACGCAGTATTTT. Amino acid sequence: CSARSVPDTQYF.

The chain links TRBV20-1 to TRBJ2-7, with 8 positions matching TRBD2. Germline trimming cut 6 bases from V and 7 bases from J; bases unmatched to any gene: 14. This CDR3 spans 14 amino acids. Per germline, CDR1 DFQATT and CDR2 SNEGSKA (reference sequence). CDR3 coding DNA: TGCAGTGCCCCGAGTCCCAGCGGGAGTGAAGAGCAGTACTTC. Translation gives CSAPSPSGSEEQYF.

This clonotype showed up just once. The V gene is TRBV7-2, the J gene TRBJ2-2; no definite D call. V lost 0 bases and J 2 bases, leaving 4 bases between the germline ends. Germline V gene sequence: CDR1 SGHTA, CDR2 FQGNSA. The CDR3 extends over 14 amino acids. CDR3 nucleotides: TGTGCCAGCAGCTTAGCCCTAAACACCGGGGAGCTGTTTTTT. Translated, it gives CASSLALNTGELFF.

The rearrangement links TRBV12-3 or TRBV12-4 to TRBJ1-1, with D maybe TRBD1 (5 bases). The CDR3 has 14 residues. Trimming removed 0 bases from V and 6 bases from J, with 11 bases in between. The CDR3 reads CASSLAGMGAEAFF. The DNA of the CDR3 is TGTGCCAGCAGTTTAGCAGGGATGGGGGCTGAAGCTTTCTTT.

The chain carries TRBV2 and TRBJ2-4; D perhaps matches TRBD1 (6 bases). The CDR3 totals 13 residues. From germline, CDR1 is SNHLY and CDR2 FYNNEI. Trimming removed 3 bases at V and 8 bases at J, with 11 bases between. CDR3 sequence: CASSDHRDDIQYF. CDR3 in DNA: TGTGCCAGCAGTGATCACAGGGATGACATTCAGTACTTC.

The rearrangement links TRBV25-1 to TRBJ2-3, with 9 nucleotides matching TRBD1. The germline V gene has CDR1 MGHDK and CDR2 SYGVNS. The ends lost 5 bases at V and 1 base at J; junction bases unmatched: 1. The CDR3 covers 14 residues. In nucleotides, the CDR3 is TGTGCCAGCAGTAGGGACAGGGGCACAGATACGCAGTATTTT. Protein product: CASSRDRGTDTQYF.

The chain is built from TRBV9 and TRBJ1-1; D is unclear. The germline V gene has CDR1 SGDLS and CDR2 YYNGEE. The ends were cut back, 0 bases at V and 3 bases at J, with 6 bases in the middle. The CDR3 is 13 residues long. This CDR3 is CASSVESYTEAFF. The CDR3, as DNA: TGTGCCAGCAGCGTAGAATCCTACACTGAAGCTTTCTTT.

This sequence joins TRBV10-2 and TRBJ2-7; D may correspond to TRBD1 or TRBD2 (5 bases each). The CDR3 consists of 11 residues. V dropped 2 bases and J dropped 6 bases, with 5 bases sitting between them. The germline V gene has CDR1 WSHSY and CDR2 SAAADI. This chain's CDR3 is CASSEGGEQYF. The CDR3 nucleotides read TGCGCCAGCAGTGAGGGGGGCGAGCAGTACTTC.

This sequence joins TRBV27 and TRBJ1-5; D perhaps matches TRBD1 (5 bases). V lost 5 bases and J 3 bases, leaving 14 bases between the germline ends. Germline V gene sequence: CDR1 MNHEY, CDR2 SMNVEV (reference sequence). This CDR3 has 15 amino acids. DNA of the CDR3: TGTGCCAGCAGTCCAACCAGACAGCACAATCAGCCCCAGCATTTT. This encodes CASSPTRQHNQPQHF.

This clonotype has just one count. CDR3 residues: CASSLVSSGANVLTF. The CDR3 DNA reads as TGTGCCAGCAGCTTAGTCAGCTCTGGGGCCAACGTCCTGACTTTC. This chain uses TRBV7-2 with TRBJ2-6; D is ambiguous. The CDR3 loop spans 15 amino acids. The germline CDR1 and CDR2 sequences are SGHTA and FQGNSA. Deletions cut 1 base from V and 0 bases from J, with 4 bases between.

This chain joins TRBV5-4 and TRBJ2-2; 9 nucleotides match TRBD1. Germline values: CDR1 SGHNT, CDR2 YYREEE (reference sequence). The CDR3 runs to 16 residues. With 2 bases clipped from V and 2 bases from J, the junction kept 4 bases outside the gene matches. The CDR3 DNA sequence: TGTGCCAGCAGCTTAAGGACAGGGGCTAACACCGGGGAGCTGTTTTTT. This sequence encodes CASSLRTGANTGELFF.

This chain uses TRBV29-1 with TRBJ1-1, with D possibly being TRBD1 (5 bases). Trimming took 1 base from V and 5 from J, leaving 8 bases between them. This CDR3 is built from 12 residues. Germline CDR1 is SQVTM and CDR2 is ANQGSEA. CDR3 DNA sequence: TGCAGCGTTGAAGCCGGGGGAACTGAAGCTTTCTTT. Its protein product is CSVEAGGTEAFF.

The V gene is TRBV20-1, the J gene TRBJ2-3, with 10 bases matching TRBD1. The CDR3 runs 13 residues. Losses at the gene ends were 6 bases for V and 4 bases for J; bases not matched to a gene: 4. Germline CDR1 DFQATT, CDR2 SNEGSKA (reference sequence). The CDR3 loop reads CSAQTGGSDTQYF. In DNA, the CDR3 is TGCAGTGCGCAGACAGGGGGCTCAGATACGCAGTATTTT.

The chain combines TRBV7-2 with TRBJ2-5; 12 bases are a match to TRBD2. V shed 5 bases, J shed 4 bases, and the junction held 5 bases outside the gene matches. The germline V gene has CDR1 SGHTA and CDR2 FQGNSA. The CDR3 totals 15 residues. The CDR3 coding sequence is TGTGCCAGCAGCCGCCCGGGACTAGCGGGAGAGACCCAGTACTTC. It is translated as CASSRPGLAGETQYF. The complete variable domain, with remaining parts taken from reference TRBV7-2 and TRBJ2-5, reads GAGVSQSPSNKVTEKGKDVELRCDPISGHTALYWYRQSLGQGLEFLIYFQGNSAPDKSGLPSDRFSAERTGGSVSTLTIQRTQQEDSAVYLCASSRPGLAGETQYFGPGTRLLVL.

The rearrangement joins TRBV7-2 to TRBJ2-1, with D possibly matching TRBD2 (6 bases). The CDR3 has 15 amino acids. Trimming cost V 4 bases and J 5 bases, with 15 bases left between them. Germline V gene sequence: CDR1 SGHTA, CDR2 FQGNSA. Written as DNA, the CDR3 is TGTGCCAGCAGCTGGAGGCGGGGTCCCGACAATGAGCAGTTCTTC. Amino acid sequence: CASSWRRGPDNEQFF.

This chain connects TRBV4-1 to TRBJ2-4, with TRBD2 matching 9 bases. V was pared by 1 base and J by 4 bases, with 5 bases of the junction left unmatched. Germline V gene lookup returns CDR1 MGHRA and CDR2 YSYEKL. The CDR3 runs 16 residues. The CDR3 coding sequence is TGCGCCAGCAGCCAAGGGCTGGGACTAGCAAAAAACATTCAGTACTTC. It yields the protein CASSQGLGLAKNIQYF.

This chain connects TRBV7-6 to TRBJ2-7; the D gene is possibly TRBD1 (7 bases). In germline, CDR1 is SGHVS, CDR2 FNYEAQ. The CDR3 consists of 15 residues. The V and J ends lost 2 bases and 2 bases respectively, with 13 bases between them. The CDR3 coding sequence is TGTGCCAGCAGCTTAAGACAGGGACTCCCCTACGAGCAGTACTTC. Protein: CASSLRQGLPYEQYF.

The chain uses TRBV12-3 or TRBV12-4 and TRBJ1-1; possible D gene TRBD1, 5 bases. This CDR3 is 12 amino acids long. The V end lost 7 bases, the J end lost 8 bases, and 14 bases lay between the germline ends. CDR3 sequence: CASTVGRLEAFF. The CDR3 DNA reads TGTGCCAGCACCGTGGGACGTTTGGAAGCTTTCTTT.

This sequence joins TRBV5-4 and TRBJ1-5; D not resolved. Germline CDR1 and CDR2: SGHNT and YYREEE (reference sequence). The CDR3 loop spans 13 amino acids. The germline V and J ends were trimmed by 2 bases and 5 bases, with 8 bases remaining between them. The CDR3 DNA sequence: TGTGCCAGCAGCTTAGGGCAGGATCAGCCCCAGCATTTT. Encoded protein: CASSLGQDQPQHF.

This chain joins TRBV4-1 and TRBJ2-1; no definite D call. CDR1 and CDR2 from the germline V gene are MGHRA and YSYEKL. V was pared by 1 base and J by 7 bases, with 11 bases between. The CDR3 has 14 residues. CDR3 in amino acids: CASSQVPILNEQFF. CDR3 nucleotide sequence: TGCGCCAGCAGCCAAGTCCCAATTTTGAATGAGCAGTTCTTC.

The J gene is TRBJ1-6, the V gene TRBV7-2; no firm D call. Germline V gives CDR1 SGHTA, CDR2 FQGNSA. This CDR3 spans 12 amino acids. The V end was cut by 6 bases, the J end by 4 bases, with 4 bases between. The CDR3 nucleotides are TGTGCCAGCAGTCTTTATAATTCACCCCTCCACTTT. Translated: CASSLYNSPLHF.

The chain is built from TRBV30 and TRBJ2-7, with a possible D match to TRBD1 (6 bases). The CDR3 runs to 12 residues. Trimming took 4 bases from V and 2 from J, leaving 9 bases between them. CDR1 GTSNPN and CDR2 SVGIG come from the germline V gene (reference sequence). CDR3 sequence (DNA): TGTGCCTGGACGACAGGTGCCTACGAGCAGTACTTC. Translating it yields CAWTTGAYEQYF.

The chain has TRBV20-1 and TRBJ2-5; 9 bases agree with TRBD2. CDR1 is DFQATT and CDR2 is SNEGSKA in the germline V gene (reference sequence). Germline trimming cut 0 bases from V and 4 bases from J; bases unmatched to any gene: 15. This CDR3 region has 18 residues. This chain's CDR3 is CSARDLGGIAGVRETQYF. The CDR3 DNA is TGCAGTGCTAGAGATTTGGGGGGGATAGCGGGAGTGAGAGAGACCCAGTACTTC.

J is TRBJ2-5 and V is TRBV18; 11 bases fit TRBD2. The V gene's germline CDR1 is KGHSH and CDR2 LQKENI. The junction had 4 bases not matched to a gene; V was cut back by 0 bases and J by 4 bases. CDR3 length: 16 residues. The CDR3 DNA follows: TGTGCCAGCTCACCACCGGGCCTAGCGGGAGGAGAGACCCAGTACTTC. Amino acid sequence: CASSPPGLAGGETQYF.

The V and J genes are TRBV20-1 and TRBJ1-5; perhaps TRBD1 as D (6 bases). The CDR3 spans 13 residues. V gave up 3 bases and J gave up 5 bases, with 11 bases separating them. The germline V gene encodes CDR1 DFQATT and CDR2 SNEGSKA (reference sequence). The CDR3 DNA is TGCAGTGCTAGTACAGGGAAGGATCAGCCCCAGCATTTT. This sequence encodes CSASTGKDQPQHF.

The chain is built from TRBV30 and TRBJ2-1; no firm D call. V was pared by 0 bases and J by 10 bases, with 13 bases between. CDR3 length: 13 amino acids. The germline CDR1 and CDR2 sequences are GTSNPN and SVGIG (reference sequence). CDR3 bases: TGTGCCTGGAGTGTACTTCGGCTTGGGGAGCAGTTCTTC. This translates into CAWSVLRLGEQFF.

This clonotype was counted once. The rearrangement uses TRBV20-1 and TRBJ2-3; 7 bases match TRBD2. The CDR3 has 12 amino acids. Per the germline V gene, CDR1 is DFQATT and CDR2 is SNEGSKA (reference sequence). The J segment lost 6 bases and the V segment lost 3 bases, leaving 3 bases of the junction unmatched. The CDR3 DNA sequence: TGCAGTGCTAGGAGGGAGGGGGATACGCAGTATTTT. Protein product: CSARREGDTQYF.